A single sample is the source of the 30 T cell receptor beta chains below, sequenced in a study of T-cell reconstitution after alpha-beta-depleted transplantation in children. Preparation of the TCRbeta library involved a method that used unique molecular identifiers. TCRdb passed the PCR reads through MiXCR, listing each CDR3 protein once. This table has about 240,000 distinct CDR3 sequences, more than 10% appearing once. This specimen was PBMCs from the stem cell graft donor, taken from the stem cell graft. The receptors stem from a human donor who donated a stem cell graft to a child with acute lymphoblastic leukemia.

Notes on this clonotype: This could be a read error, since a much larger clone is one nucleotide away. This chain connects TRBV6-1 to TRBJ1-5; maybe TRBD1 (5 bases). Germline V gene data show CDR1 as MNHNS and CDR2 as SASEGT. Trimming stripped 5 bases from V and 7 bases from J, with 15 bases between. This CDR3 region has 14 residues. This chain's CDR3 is CASSRTWGQQPQHF. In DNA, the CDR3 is TGTGCCAGCAGTCGGACATGGGGCCAGCAGCCCCAGCATTTT.

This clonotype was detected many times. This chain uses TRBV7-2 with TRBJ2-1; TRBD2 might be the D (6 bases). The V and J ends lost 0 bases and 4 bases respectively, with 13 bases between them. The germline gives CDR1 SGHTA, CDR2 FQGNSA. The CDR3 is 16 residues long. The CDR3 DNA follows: TGTGCCAGCAGCTTAGCGGGGGGTCTAGGATACAATGAGCAGTTCTTC. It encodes CASSLAGGLGYNEQFF.

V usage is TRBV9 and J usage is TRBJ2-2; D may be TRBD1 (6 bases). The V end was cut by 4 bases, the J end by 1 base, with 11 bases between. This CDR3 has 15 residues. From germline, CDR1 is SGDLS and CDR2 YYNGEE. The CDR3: CASSLRQENTGELFF. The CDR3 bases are TGTGCCAGCAGCCTCCGACAGGAGAACACCGGGGAGCTGTTTTTT.

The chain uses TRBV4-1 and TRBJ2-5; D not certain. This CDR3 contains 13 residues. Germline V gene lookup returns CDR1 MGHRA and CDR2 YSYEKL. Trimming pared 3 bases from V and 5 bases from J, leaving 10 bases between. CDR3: CASSQYTGETQYF. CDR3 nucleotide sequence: TGCGCCAGCAGCCAGTACACTGGGGAGACCCAGTACTTC.

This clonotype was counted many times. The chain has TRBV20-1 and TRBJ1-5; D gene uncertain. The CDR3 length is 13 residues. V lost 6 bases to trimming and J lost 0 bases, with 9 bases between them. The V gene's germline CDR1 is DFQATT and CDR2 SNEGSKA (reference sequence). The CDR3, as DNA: TGCAGTGCAGCGGGGTATAGCAATCAGCCCCAGCATTTT. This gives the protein CSAAGYSNQPQHF.

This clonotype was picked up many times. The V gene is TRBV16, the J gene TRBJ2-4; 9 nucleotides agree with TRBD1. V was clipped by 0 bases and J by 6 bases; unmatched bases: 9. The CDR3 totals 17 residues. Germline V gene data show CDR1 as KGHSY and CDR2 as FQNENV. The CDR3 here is CASSQSLQDRGLNIQYF. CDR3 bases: TGTGCCAGCAGCCAATCCCTTCAGGACAGGGGTCTAAACATTCAGTACTTC.

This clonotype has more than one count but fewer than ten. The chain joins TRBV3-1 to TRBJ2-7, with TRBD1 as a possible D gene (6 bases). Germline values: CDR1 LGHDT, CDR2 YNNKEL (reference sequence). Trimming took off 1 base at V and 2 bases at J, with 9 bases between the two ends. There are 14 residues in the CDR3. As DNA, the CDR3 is TGTGCCAGCAGCCAAGTCGAGGGGGCCTACGAGCAGTACTTC. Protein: CASSQVEGAYEQYF.

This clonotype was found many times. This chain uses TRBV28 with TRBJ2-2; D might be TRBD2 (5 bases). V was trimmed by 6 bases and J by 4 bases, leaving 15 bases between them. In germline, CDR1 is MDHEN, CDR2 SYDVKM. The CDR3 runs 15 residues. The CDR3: CASRENTRRTGELFF. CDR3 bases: TGTGCCAGCAGGGAAAACACTAGACGCACCGGGGAGCTGTTTTTT.

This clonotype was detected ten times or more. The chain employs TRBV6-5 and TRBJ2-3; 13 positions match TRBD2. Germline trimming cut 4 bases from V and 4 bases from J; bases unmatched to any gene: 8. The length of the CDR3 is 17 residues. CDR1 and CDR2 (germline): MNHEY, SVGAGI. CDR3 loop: CASSSSRTSGRPDTQYF. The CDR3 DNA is TGTGCCAGCAGTTCCTCGCGGACTAGCGGGAGACCAGATACGCAGTATTTT.

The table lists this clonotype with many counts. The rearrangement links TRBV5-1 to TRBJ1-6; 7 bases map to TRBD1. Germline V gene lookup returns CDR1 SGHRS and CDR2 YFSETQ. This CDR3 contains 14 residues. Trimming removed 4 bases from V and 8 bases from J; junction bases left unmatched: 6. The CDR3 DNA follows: TGCGCCAGCAGCGTCCGACAGGGACATTCACCCCTCCACTTT. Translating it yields CASSVRQGHSPLHF.

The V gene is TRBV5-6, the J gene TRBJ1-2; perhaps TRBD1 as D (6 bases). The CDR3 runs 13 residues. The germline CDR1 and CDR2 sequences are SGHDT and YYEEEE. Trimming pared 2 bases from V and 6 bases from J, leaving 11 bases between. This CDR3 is CASSLAGDDGYTF. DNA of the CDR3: TGTGCCAGCAGCTTAGCAGGGGATGATGGCTACACCTTC.

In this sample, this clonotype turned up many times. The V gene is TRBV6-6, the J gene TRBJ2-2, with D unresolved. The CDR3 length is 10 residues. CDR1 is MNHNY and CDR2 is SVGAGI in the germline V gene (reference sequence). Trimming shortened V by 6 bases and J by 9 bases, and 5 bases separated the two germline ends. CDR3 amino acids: CASSGRELFF. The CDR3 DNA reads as TGTGCCAGCAGCGGCCGGGAGCTGTTTTTT.

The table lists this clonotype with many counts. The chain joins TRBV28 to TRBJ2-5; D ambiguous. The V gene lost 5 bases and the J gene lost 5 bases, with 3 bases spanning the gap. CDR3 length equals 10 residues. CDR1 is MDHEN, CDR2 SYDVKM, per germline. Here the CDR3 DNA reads TGTGCCAGCAGTGCGGAGACCCAGTACTTC. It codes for CASSAETQYF.

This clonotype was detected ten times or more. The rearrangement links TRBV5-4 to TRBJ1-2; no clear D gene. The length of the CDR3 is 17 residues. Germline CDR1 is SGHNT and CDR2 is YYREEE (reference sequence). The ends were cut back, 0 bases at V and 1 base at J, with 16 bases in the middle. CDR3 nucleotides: TGTGCCAGCAGCTTGGAAGTTAGGGCAGCAAATAACTATGGCTACACCTTC. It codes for CASSLEVRAANNYGYTF. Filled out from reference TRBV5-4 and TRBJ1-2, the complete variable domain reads ETGVTQSPTHLIKTRGQQVTLRCSSQSGHNTVSWYQQALGQGPQFIFQYYREEENGRGNFPPRFSGLQFPNYSSELNVNALELDDSALYLCASSLEVRAANNYGYTFGSGTRLTVV.

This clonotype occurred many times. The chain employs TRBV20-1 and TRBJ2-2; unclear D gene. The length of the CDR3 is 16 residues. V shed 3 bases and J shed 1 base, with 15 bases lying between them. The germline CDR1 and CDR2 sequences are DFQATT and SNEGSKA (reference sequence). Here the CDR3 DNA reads TGCAGTGCTAGGGATGCGAGCAGGAGGAACACCGGGGAGCTGTTTTTT. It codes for CSARDASRRNTGELFF.

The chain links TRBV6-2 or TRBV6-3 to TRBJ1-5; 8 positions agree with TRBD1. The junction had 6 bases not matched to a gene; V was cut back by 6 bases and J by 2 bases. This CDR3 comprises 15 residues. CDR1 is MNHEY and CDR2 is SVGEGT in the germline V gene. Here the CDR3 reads CASSKPGQGNQPQHF. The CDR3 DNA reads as TGTGCCAGCAGCAAGCCGGGACAGGGCAATCAGCCCCAGCATTTT.

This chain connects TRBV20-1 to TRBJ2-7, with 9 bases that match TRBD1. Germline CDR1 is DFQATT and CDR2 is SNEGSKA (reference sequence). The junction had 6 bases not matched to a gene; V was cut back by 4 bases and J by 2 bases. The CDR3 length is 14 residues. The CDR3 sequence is CSAKRQGDPYEQYF. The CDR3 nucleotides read TGCAGTGCTAAGCGACAGGGGGATCCCTACGAGCAGTACTTC.

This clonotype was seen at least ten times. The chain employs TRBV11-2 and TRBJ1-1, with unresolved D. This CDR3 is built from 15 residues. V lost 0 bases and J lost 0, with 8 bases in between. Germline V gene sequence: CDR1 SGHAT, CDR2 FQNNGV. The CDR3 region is CASSLDSQMNTEAFF. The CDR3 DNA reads TGTGCCAGCAGCTTAGATAGCCAGATGAACACTGAAGCTTTCTTT.

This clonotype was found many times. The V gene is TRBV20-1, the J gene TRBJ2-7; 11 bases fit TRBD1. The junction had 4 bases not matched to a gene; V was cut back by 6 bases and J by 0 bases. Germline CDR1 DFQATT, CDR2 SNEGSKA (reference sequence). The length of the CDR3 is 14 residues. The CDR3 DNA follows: TGCAGTGCCCAAGGACAGGGGGCCTCCTACGAGCAGTACTTC. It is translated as CSAQGQGASYEQYF.

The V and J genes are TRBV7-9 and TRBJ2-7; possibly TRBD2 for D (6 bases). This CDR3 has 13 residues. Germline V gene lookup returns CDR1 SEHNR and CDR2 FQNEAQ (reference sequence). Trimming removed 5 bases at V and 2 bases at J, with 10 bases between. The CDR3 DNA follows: TGTGCCAGCAGCGACCGGGGGACCTACGAGCAGTACTTC. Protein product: CASSDRGTYEQYF.

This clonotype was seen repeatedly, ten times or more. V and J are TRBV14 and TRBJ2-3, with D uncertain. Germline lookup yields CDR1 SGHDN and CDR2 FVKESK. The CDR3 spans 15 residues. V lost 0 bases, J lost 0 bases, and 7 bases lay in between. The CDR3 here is CASSQEDPSTDTQYF. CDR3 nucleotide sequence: TGTGCCAGCAGCCAAGAGGACCCTAGCACAGATACGCAGTATTTT. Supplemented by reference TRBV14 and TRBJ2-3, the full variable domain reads EAGVTQFPSHSVIEKGQTVTLRCDPISGHDNLYWYRRVMGKEIKFLLHFVKESKQDESGMPNNRFLAERTGGTYSTLKVQPAELEDSGVYFCASSQEDPSTDTQYFGPGTRLTVL.

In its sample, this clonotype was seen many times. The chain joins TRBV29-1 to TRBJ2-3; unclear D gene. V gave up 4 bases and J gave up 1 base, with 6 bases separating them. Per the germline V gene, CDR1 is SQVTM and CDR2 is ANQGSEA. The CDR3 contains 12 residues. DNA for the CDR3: TGCAGCGTTGGGGTGGGCACAGATACGCAGTATTTT. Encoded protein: CSVGVGTDTQYF.

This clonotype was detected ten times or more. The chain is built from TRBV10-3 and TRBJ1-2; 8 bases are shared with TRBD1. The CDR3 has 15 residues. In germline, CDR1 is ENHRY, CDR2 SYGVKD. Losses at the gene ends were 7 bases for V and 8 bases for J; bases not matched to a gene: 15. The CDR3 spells CAINLSGTGFNGYTF. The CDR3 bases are TGTGCCATCAATCTTTCCGGGACAGGCTTTAACGGCTACACCTTC.

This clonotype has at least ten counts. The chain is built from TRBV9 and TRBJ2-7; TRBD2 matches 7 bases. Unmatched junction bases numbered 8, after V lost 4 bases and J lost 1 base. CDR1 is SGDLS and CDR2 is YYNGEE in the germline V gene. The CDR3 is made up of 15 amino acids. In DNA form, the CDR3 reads TGTGCCAGCAGCCACGGACTAGTCGATTCCTACGAGCAGTACTTC. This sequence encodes CASSHGLVDSYEQYF.

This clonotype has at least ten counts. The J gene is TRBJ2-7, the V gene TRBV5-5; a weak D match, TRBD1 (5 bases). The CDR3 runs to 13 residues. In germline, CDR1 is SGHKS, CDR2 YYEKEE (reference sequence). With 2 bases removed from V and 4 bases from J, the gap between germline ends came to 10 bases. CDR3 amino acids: CASSFVDRYEQYF. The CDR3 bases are TGTGCCAGCAGCTTCGTCGACAGATACGAGCAGTACTTC.

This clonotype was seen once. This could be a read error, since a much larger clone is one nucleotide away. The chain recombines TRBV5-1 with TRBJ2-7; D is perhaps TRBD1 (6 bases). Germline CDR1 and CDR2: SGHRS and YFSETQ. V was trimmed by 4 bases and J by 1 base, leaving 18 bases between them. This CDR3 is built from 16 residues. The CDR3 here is CASSPSAGEKSYEQYF. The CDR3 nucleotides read TGCGCCAGCAGCCCGAGTGCAGGGGAGAAATCCTACGAGCAGTACTTC. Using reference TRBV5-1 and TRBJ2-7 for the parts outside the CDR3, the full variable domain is KAGVTQTPRYLIKTRGQQVTLSCSPISGHRSVSWYQQTPGQGLQFLFEYFSETQRNKGNFPGRFSGRQFSNSRSEMNVSTLELGDSALYLCASSPSAGEKSYEQYFGPGTRLTVT.

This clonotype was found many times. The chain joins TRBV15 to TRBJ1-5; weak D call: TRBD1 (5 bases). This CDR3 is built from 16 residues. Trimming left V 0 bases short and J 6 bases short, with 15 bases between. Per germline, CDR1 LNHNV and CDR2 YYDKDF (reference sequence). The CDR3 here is CATSREWAGRVQPQHF. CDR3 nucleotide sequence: TGTGCCACCAGCAGAGAATGGGCAGGGCGGGTTCAGCCCCAGCATTTT. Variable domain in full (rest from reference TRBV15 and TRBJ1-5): DAMVIQNPRYQVTQFGKPVTLSCSQTLNHNVMYWYQQKSSQAPKLLFHYYDKDFNNEADTPDNFQSRRPNTSFCFLDIRSPGLGDTAMYLCATSREWAGRVQPQHFGDGTRLSIL.

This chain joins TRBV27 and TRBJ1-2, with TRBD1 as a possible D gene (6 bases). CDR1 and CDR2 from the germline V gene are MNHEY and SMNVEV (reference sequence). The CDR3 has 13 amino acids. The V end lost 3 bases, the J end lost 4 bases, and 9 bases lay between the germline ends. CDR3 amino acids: CASSFTGSYGYTF. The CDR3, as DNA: TGTGCCAGCAGTTTTACAGGGAGCTATGGCTACACCTTC.

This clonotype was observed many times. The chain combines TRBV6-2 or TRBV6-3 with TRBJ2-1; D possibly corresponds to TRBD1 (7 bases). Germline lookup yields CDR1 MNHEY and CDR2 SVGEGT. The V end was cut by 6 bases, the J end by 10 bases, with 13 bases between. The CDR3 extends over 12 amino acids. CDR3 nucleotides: TGTGCCAGCAGCTCAGGGGGGACCGAGCAGTTCTTC. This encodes CASSSGGTEQFF.

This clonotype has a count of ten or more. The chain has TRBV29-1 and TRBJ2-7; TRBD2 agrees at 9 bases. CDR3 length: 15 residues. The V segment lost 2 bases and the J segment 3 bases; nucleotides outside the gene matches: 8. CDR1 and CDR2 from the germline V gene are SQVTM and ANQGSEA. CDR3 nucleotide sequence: TGCAGCGTTGAATTACAGCGGGGGGACCACTACGAGCAGTACTTC. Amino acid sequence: CSVELQRGDHYEQYF.